These 16 T cell receptor beta chains share one sample of origin, sequenced in a study of T cells in tuberculosis. Clones were sequenced by immunoSEQ multiplex PCR, and TCRdb holds only the in-frame ones, with some missing. The table has tens of thousands of clones, around 94% seen once. Input material: PBMCs. These receptors were collected from a donor between 10 and 35 years old with latent tuberculosis or without tuberculosis infection. Some clones in this sample may be carry-over from other donors' samples.

The rearrangement uses TRBV7-8 and TRBJ1-5; TRBD1 aligns across 7 bases. V lost 0 bases, J lost 1 base, and 15 bases stayed unmatched. Germline V gene sequence: CDR1 SGHVS, CDR2 FQNEAQ. The CDR3 has 20 residues. The CDR3 nucleotides read TGTGCCAGCAGCTTAGCTGGTGGAACAGGGGTTTTTTGGAGCAATCAGCCCCAGCATTTT. Encoded protein: CASSLAGGTGVFWSNQPQHF.

The chain has TRBV25-1 and TRBJ1-2; tentative D call: TRBD1 (6 bases). Germline CDR1 MGHDK, CDR2 SYGVNS. V lost 7 bases, J lost 5 bases, and 20 bases lay in between. CDR3 length equals 15 residues. In nucleotides, the CDR3 is TGTGCCAGCAAAACATCTGAGGGGGGGGTGTATGGCTACACCTTC. Residues: CASKTSEGGVYGYTF.

This clone was counted a single time. The chain recombines TRBV9 with TRBJ1-4, with 9 nucleotides matching TRBD1. Germline V CDR1 and CDR2: SGDLS, YYNGEE. The CDR3 covers 12 residues. Trimming at V came to 3 bases and at J to 12 bases, leaving 3 bases not matched to a gene. CDR3 region: CASSGRQGELFF. In nucleotides, the CDR3 is TGTGCCAGCAGCGGACGACAGGGGGAACTGTTTTTT.

The chain uses TRBV28 and TRBJ1-4; the D is unclear. The V end lost 3 bases, the J end lost 4 bases, and 6 bases lay between the germline ends. The germline gives CDR1 MDHEN, CDR2 SYDVKM. The length of the CDR3 is 13 residues. The CDR3: CASSFTGNEKLFF. The CDR3 coding sequence is TGTGCCAGCAGTTTTACCGGTAATGAAAAACTGTTTTTT.

Details on this clone: One end of the junction fails to match germline, which may point to a read error. V gene TRBV5-1 combines with J gene TRBJ2-7; 10 positions match TRBD1. Looked up from germline, CDR1 is SGHRS and CDR2 is YFSETQ. This CDR3 contains 14 residues. CDR3 bases: TGCGCCAGCAGCTTGGCCTTGGGACAGGGGTCCGAGGACTTC. This codes for CASSLALGQGSEDF.

This clone was counted a few times. The CDR3 DNA reads TGTGCCAGCAGGGAACGTAACAGGGACGGCTACACCTTC. Its translation: CASRERNRDGYTF. The V call is TRBV25-1, the J call TRBJ1-2, with TRBD1 as a possible D gene (6 bases). V was trimmed by 6 bases and J by 8 bases, leaving 16 bases between them. The V gene's germline CDR1 is MGHDK and CDR2 SYGVNS. The CDR3 contains 13 residues.

V gene TRBV30 combines with J gene TRBJ1-1; no clear D gene. V was shortened by 3 bases and J by 0 bases, with 14 bases between the two germline ends. The germline gives CDR1 GTSNPN, CDR2 SVGIG (reference sequence). The CDR3 extends over 15 amino acids. CDR3 bases: TGTGCCTGGAGGAGGGTCGGCAACATGAACACTGAAGCTTTCTTT. It codes for CAWRRVGNMNTEAFF.

The chain carries TRBV19 and TRBJ2-2; 9 nucleotides align to TRBD2. The junction had 4 bases not matched to a gene; V was cut back by 3 bases and J by 2 bases. The CDR3 totals 16 residues. CDR1 is LNHDA and CDR2 is SQIVND in the germline V gene (reference sequence). As DNA, the CDR3 is TGTGCCAGTAGTATTTTGACTAGCGGAAACACCGGGGAGCTGTTTTTT. Translated, it gives CASSILTSGNTGELFF.

This clone was seen a single time. DNA for the CDR3: TGTGCCAGCAGCTTAGACAGCAATGAGCAGTTCTTC. Its translation: CASSLDSNEQFF. This rearrangement joins TRBV11-3 to TRBJ2-1, with D unclear. This CDR3 has 12 amino acids. Germline assignment: CDR1 SGHNT and CDR2 YENEEA. Trimming pared 0 bases from V and 6 bases from J, leaving 3 bases between.

The chain combines TRBV23-1 with TRBJ2-1; possibly TRBD2 for D (6 bases). TRBV23-1 is noted as an ORF with a role that remains uncertain. Trimming pared 0 bases from V and 8 bases from J, leaving 20 bases between. This CDR3 region has 17 residues. CDR3: CASSQSWGDAGLDEQFF. In DNA, the CDR3 is TGCGCCAGCAGTCAATCGTGGGGGGACGCGGGTCTCGATGAGCAGTTCTTC.

The V call is TRBV5-1, the J call TRBJ2-4, with a tentative D call TRBD1 (6 bases). CDR1 is SGHRS and CDR2 is YFSETQ in the germline V gene. Deletions cut 5 bases from V and 0 bases from J, with 18 bases between. The CDR3 loop spans 17 amino acids. This CDR3 reads CASSVAGALLAKNIQYF. The CDR3 bases are TGCGCCAGCAGTGTTGCAGGGGCCCTTTTAGCCAAAAACATTCAGTACTTC.

Only one count was recorded for this clone. J is TRBJ2-2 and V is TRBV28; 8 bases map to TRBD1. The CDR3 totals 15 residues. J lost 2 bases, V lost 4 bases, and 3 bases had no gene match. Germline values: CDR1 MDHEN, CDR2 SYDVKM. The CDR3 sequence: CASSSRGRNTGELFF. DNA of the CDR3: TGTGCCAGCAGTTCCAGGGGGCGAAACACCGGGGAGCTGTTTTTT. The full variable domain, with the rest looked up from reference TRBV28 and TRBJ2-2, is DVKVTQSSRYLVKRTGEKVFLECVQDMDHENMFWYRQDPGLGLRLIYFSYDVKMKEKGDIPEGYSVSREKKERFSLILESASTNQTSMYLCASSSRGRNTGELFFGEGSRLTVL.

The chain combines TRBV6-1 with TRBJ1-5; TRBD1 matches at 10 bases. The V gene end was trimmed by 10 bases and the J gene end by 6 bases; junction bases not matched to a gene: 9. From germline, CDR1 is MNHNS and CDR2 SASEGT. The length of the CDR3 is 14 residues. The CDR3 DNA is TGTGCCATAGAGACAGGGGGCGCGGCTCAGCCCCAGCATTTT. Its protein is CAIETGGAAQPQHF.

The gene calls are TRBV19 and TRBJ2-3, with TRBD2 as a possible D gene (6 bases). Looked up from germline, CDR1 is LNHDA and CDR2 is SQIVND (reference sequence). V lost 8 bases and J 2 bases, leaving 17 bases between the germline ends. CDR3 length equals 15 residues. This chain's CDR3 is CASGGSGIFTDTQYF. The CDR3 DNA reads as TGTGCCAGTGGGGGGTCAGGGATTTTCACAGATACGCAGTATTTT.

This clone was detected only once. CDR3 sequence: CASSETKPGGITEAFF. The CDR3, as DNA: TGCGCCAGCAGTGAGACTAAGCCAGGGGGCATCACTGAAGCTTTCTTT. The V call is TRBV10-1, the J call TRBJ1-1; TRBD1 agrees at 8 bases. CDR1 is WNHNN, CDR2 SYGVQD, per germline (reference sequence). The CDR3 has 16 amino acids. Germline trimming cut 2 bases from V and 4 bases from J; bases unmatched to any gene: 9.

The chain carries TRBV13 and TRBJ2-3; 14 nucleotides line up with TRBD2. V lost 5 bases, J lost 5 bases, and 3 bases stayed unmatched. The CDR3 contains 15 residues. CDR1 PRHDT and CDR2 FYEKMQ come from the germline V gene (reference sequence). The CDR3 here is CASSGLAGGEDTQYF. CDR3 in DNA: TGTGCCAGCAGCGGACTAGCGGGGGGAGAAGATACGCAGTATTTT.